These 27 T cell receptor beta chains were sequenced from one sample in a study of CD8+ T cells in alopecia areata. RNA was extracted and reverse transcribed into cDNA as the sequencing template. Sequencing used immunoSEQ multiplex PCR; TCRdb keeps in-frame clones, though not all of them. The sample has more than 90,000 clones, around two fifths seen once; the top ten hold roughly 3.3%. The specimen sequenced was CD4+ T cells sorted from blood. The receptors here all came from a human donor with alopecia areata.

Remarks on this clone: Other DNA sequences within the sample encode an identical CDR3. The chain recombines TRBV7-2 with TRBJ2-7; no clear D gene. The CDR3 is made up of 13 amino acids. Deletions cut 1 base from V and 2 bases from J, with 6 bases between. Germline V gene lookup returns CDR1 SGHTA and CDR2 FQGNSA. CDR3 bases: TGTGCCAGCAGCTTAGGGACGGCCTACGAGCAGTACTTC. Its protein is CASSLGTAYEQYF.

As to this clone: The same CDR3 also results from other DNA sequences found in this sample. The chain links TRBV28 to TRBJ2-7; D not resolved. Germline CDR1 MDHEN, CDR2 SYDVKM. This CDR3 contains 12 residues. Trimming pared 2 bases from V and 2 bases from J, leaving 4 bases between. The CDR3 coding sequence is TGTGCCAGCAGTTTACGCCCCTACGAGCAGTACTTC. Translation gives CASSLRPYEQYF. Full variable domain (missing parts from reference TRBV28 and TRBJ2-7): DVKVTQSSRYLVKRTGEKVFLECVQDMDHENMFWYRQDPGLGLRLIYFSYDVKMKEKGDIPEGYSVSREKKERFSLILESASTNQTSMYLCASSLRPYEQYFGPGTRLTVT.

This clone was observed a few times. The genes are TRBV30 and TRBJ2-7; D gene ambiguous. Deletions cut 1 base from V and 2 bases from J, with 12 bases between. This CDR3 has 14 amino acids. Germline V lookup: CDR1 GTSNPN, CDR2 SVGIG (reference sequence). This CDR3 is CAWSGRPMPYEQYF. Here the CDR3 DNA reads TGTGCCTGGAGTGGGCGGCCGATGCCCTACGAGCAGTACTTC.

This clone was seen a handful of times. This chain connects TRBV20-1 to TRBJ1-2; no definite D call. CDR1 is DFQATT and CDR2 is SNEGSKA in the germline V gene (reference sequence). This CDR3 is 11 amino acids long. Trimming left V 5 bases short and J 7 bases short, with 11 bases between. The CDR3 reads CSARPSLGYTF. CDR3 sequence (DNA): TGCAGTGCTCGCCCAAGTCTTGGCTACACCTTC.

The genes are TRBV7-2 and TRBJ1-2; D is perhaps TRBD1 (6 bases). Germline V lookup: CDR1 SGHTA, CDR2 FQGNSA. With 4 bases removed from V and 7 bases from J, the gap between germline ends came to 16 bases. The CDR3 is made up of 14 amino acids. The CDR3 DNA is TGTGCCAGCAGCTCCCCGGGGGCGAGCGGTGGCTACACCTTC. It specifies CASSSPGASGGYTF.

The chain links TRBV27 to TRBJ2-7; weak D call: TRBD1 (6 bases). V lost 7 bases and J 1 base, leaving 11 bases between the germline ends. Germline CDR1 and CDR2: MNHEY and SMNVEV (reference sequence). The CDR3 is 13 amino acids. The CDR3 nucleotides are TGTGCCAGCACCGAAGGGGGATCCTACGAGCAGTACTTC. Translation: CASTEGGSYEQYF.

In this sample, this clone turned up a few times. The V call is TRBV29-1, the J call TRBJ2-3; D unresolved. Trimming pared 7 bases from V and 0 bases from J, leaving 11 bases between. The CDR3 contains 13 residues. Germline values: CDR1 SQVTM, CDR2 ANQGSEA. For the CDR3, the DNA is TGCAGCGGCTACTCTTTTAGCACAGATACGCAGTATTTT. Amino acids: CSGYSFSTDTQYF.

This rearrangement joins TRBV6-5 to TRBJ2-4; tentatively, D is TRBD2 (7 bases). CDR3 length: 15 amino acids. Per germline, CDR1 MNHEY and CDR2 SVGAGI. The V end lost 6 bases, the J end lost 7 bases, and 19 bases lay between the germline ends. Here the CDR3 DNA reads TGTGCCAGCAGCCCGAACCGGGGGGCAGTGAACATTCAGTACTTC. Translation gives CASSPNRGAVNIQYF.

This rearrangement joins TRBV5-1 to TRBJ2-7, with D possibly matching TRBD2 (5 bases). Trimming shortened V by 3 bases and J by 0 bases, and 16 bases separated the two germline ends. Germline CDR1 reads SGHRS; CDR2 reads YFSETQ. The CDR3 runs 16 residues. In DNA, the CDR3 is TGCGCCAGCAGCTCGAGACCCACGGGGAGCTCCTACGAGCAGTACTTC. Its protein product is CASSSRPTGSSYEQYF.

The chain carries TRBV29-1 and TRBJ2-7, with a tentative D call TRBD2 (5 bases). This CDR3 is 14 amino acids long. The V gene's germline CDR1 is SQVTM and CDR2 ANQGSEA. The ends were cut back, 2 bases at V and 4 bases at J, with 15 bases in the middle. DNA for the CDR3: TGCAGCGTTGAAAGGCCCGGGGTCGGGTACGAGCAGTACTTC. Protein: CSVERPGVGYEQYF.

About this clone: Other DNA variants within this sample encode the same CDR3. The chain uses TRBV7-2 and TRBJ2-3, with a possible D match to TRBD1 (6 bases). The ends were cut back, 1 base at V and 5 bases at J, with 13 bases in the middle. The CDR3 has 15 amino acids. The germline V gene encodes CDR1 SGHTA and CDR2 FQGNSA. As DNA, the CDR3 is TGTGCCAGCAGCTTAGTGGCAGGGGCGGGAGATACGCAGTATTTT. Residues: CASSLVAGAGDTQYF.

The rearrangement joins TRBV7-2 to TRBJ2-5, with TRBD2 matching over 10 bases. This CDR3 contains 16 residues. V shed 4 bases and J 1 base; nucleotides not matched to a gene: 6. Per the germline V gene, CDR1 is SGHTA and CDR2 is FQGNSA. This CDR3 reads CASSSSVAGGQETQYF. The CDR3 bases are TGTGCCAGCAGCTCGTCAGTAGCGGGGGGCCAAGAGACCCAGTACTTC.

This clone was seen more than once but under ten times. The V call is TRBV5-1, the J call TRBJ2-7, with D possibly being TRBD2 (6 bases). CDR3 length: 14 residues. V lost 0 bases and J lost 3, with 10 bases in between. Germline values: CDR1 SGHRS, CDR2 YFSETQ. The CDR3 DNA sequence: TGCGCCAGCAGCTTGGTGGTAGCGGACTACGAGCAGTACTTC. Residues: CASSLVVADYEQYF. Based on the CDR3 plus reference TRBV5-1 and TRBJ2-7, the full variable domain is KAGVTQTPRYLIKTRGQQVTLSCSPISGHRSVSWYQQTPGQGLQFLFEYFSETQRNKGNFPGRFSGRQFSNSRSEMNVSTLELGDSALYLCASSLVVADYEQYFGPGTRLTVT.

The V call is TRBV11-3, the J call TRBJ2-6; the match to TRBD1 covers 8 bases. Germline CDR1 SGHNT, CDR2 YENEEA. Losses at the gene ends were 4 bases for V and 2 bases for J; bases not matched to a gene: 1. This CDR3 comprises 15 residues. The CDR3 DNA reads TGTGCCAGCAGCTCGGGACAGGCTGGGGCCAACGTCCTGACTTTC. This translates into CASSSGQAGANVLTF.

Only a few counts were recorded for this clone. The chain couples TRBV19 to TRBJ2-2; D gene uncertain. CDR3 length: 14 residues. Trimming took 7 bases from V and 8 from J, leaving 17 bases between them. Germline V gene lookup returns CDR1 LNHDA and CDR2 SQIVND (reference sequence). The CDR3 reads CASTEPRPAGELFF. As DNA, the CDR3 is TGTGCCAGTACGGAACCCAGACCCGCGGGGGAGCTGTTTTTT.

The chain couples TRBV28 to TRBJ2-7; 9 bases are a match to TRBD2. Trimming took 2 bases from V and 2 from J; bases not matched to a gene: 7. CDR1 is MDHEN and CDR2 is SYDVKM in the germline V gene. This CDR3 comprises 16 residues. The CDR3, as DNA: TGTGCCAGCAGTTTAACGGCTAGCGGGACCCCCTACGAGCAGTACTTC. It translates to CASSLTASGTPYEQYF.

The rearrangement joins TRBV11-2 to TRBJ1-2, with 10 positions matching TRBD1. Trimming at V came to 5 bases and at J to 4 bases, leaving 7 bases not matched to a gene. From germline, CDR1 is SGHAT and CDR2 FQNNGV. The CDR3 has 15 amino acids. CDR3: CASSPSGTGAYGYTF. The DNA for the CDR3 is TGTGCCAGCAGCCCATCGGGGACAGGGGCCTATGGCTACACCTTC.

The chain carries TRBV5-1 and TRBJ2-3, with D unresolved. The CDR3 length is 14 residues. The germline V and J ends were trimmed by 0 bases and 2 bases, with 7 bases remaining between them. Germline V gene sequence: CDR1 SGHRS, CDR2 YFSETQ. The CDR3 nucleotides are TGCGCCAGCAGCTTGGGTACGGTCACAGATACGCAGTATTTT. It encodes CASSLGTVTDTQYF.

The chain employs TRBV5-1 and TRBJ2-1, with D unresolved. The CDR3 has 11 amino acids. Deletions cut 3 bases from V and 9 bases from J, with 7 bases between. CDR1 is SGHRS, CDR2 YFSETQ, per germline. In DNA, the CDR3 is TGCGCCAGCAGCTCCCATTTTGAGCAGTTCTTC. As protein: CASSSHFEQFF.

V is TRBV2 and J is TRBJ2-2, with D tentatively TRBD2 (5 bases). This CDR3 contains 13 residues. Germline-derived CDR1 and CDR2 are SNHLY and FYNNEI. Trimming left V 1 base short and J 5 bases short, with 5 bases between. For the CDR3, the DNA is TGTGCCAGCAGTGAAGGACTAACCGGGGAGCTGTTTTTT. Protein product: CASSEGLTGELFF.

DNA for the CDR3: TGCGCCAGTCATGACTTGGCCGGGGGTGAGCAGTTCTTC. Translated, it gives CASHDLAGGEQFF. The chain combines TRBV5-1 with TRBJ2-1, with D possibly TRBD2 on 6 matching bases. Per the germline V gene, CDR1 is SGHRS and CDR2 is YFSETQ. Trimming cost V 8 bases and J 9 bases, with 18 bases left between them. The CDR3 is made up of 13 amino acids.

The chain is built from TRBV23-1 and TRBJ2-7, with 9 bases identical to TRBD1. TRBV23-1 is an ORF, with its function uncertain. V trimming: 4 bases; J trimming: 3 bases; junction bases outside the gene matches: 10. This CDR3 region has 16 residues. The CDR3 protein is CASSPRRDRAFYEQYF. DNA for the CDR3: TGCGCCAGCAGTCCCCGCCGGGACAGGGCTTTCTACGAGCAGTACTTC.

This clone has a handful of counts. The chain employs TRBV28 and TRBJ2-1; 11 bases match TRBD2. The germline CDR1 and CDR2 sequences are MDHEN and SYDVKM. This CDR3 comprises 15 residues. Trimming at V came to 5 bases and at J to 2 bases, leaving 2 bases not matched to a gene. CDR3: CASSETSGAYNEQFF. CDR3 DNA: TGTGCCAGCAGTGAGACTAGCGGGGCCTACAATGAGCAGTTCTTC.

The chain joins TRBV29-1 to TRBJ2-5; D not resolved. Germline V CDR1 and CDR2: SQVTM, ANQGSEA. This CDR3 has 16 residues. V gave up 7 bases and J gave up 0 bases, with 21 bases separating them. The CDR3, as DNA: TGCAGCGGGGTCCAAAGGCTCTACTCGTACCAAGAGACCCAGTACTTC. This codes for CSGVQRLYSYQETQYF.

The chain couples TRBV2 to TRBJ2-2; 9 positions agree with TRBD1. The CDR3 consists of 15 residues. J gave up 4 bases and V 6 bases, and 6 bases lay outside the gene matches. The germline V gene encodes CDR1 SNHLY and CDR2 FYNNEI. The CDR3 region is CASRGQGSSTGELFF. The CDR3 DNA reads TGTGCCAGCAGGGGACAGGGAAGTAGCACCGGGGAGCTGTTTTTT.

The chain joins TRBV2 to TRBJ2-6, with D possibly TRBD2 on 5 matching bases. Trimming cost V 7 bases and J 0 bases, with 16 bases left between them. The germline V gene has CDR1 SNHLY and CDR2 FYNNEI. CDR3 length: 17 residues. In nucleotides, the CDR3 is TGTGCCAGCACACGGGGTATTATGCACTCTGGGGCCAACGTCCTGACTTTC. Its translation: CASTRGIMHSGANVLTF. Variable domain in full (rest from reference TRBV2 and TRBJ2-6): EPEVTQTPSHQVTQMGQEVILRCVPISNHLYFYWYRQILGQKVEFLVSFYNNEISEKSEIFDDQFSVERPDGSNFTLKIRSTKLEDSAMYFCASTRGIMHSGANVLTFGAGSRLTVL.

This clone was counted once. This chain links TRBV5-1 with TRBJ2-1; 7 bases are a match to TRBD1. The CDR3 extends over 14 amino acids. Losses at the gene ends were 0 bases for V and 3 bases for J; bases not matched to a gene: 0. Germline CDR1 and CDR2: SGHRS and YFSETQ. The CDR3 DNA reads TGCGCCAGCAGCTTGGGGACAGGCTACAATGAGCAGTTCTTC. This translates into CASSLGTGYNEQFF.